This T cell receptor (beta chain) was observed in a study of blood T cell repertoires in COVID-19. Study-wide context: T cells, B-cell-depleted T cells, or PBMCs provided the cDNA or gDNA that served as material.

CDR3 length: 14 amino acids. Germline CDR1 and CDR2: LNHDA and SQIVND (reference sequence). With 5 bases removed from V and 0 bases from J, the gap between germline ends came to 8 bases. Repertoires were generated with immunoSEQ multiplex PCR, while TCRdb's copy carries only in-frame clones and drops some. The sample yields some 490,000 clones, roughly nine tenths seen once. Residents of 24 US areas, aged roughly 18 to 89 years, made up the participants. Sequencing was performed on PBMCs or T cells enriched from blood (not recorded which). This TCR was sampled from a woman between 55 and 75 years old who had recovered from COVID-19. The chain couples TRBV19 to TRBJ1-5; D is ambiguous. The CDR3 nucleotides read TGTGCCAGTAGTGGACTGGCTAGCAATCAGCCCCAGCATTTT. It specifies CASSGLASNQPQHF.